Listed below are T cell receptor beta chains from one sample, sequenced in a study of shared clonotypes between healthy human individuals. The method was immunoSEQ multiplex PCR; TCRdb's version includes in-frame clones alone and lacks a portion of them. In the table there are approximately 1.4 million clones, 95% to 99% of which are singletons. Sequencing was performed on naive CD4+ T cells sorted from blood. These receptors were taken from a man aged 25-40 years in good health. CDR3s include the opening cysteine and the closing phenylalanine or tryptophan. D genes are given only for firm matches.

CASSEWGGRGYTF	TRBJ1-2	-	TRBV10-2
CASSPQVMNTEAFF	TRBJ1-1	-	TRBV18
CSVEIAADTQYF	TRBJ2-3	-	TRBV29-1
CASSLGAGLSYNEQFF	TRBJ2-1	-	TRBV5-1
CASRHSPRAGGEQYF	TRBJ2-7	TRBD2	TRBV28
CASSLVMDEQFF	TRBJ2-1	-	TRBV5-1
CASSILRSETQYF	TRBJ2-5	-	TRBV19
CASSFPPTSGRFQDLSYEQYF	TRBJ2-7	TRBD2	TRBV5-1
CASSFRPRQNNEKLFF	TRBJ1-4	-	TRBV5-1
CASSPLAVAGGTNYGYTF	TRBJ1-2	-	TRBV18
CASSSKIQGGEQFF	TRBJ2-1	TRBD1	TRBV7-9
CSARDAGYEQYF	TRBJ2-7	-	TRBV29-1
CAWTAGLIGTGELFF	TRBJ2-2	-	TRBV30
CASSLGQIPSPTEAFF	TRBJ1-1	-	TRBV5-8
CASGLVSDGELFF	TRBJ2-2	-	TRBV12-5
CASSQDPEGAVKNIQYF	TRBJ2-4	-	TRBV4-3
CASRGDWTGTDTQYF	TRBJ2-3	-	TRBV25-1
CSVFSGGLRSGAQYF	TRBJ2-3	TRBD2	TRBV29-1
CASSFSSRDRGRNEQFF	TRBJ2-1	TRBD1	TRBV27
CASSQGLLNTGELFF	TRBJ2-2	-	TRBV4-3
CASSPKGTAYEQYF	TRBJ2-7	-	TRBV27
CASSATDSNQPQHF	TRBJ1-5	-	TRBV9
CASSVGASGAYEQYF	TRBJ2-7	TRBD2	TRBV9